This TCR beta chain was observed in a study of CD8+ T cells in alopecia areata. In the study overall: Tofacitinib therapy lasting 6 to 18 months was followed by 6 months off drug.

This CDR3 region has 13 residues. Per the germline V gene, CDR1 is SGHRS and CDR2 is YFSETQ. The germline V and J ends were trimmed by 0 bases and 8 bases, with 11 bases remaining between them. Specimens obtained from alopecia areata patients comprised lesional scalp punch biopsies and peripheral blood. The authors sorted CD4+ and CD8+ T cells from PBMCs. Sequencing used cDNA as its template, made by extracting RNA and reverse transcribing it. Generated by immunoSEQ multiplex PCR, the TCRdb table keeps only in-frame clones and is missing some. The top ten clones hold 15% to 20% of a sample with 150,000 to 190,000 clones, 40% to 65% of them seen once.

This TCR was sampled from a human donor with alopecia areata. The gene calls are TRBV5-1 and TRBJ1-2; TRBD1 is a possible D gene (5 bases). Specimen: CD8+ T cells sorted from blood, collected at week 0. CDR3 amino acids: CASSLEGVWGYTF. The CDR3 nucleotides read TGCGCCAGCAGCTTGGAAGGGGTGTGGGGCTACACCTTC.